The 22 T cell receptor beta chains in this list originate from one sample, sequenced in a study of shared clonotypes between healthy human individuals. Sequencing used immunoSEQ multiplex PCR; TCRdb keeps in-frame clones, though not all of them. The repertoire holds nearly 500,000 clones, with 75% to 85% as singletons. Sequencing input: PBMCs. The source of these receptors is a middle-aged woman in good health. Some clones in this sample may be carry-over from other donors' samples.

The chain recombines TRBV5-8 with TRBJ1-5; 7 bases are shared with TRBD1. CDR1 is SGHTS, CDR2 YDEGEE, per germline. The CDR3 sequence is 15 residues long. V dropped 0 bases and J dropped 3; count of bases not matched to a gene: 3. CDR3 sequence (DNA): TGTGCCAGCAGCTTGGGGGACAGCCTCAATCAGCCCCAGCATTTT. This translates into CASSLGDSLNQPQHF.

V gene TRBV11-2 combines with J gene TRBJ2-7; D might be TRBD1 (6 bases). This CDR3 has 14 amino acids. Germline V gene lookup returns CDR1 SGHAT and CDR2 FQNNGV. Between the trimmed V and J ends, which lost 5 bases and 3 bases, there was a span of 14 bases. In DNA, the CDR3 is TGTGCCAGCAGCAGCAACAGGGAACTCTACGAGCAGTACTTC. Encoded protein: CASSSNRELYEQYF.

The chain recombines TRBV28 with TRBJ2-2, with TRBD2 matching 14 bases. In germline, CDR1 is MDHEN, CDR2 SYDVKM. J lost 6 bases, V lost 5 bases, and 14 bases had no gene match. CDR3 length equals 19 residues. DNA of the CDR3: TGTGCCAGCAGTCCGGAGGCCCCGGGACTAGCGGGAGAGGCCGGGGAGCTGTTTTTT. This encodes CASSPEAPGLAGEAGELFF.

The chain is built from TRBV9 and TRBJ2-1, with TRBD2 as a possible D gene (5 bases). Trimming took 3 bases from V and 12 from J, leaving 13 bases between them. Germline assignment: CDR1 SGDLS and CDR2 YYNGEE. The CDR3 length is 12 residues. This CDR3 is CASSAVAGSQFF. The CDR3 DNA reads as TGTGCCAGCAGCGCCGTGGCGGGTTCGCAGTTCTTC.

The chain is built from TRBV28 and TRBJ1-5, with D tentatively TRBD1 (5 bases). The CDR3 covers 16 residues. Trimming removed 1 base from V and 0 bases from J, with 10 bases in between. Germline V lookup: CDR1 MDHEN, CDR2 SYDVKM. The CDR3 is CASSLFREYSNQPQHF. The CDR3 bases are TGTGCCAGCAGTTTATTCAGGGAATATAGCAATCAGCCCCAGCATTTT.

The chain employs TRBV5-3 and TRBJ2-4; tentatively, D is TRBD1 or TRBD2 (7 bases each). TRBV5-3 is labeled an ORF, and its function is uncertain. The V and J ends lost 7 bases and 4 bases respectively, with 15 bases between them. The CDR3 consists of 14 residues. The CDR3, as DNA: TGTGCCAGAGGGGGGGACAGCCCAAAAAACATTCAGTACTTC. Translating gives CARGGDSPKNIQYF.

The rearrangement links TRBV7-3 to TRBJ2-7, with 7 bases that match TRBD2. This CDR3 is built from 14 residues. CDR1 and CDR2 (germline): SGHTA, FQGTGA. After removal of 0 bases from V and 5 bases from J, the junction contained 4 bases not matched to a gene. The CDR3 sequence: CASSLTGSGDEQYF. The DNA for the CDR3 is TGTGCCAGCAGCTTAACGGGCAGCGGGGACGAGCAGTACTTC.

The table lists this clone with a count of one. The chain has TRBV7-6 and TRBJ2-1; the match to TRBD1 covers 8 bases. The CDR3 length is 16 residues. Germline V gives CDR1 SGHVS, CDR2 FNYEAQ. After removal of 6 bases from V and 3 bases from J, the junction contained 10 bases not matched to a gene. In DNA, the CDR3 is TGTGCCAGCAGTCCGCTAGGGGGACAGGTCTACAATGAGCAGTTCTTC. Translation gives CASSPLGGQVYNEQFF.

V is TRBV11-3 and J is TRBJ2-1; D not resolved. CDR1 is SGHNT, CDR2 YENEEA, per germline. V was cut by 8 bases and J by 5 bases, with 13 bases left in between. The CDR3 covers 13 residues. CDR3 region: CASGTDVDNEQFF. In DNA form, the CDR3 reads TGTGCCAGCGGTACTGACGTAGACAATGAGCAGTTCTTC.

The CDR3: CASSYSRYEQYF. DNA of the CDR3: TGTGCCAGCAGTTACAGCCGCTACGAGCAGTACTTC. The chain is built from TRBV6-6 and TRBJ2-7; D is unclear. The CDR3 consists of 12 residues. Per germline, CDR1 MNHNY and CDR2 SVGAGI (reference sequence). Trimming took 2 bases from V and 3 from J, leaving 5 bases between them.

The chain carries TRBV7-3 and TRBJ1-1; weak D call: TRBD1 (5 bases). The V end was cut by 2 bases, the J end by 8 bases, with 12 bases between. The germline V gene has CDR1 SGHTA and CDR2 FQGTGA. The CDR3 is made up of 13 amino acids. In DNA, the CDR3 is TGTGCCAGCAGCTTACAGGGTACGGGGGAAGCTTTCTTT. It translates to CASSLQGTGEAFF. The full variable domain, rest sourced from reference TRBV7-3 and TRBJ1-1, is GAGVSQTPSNKVTEKGKYVELRCDPISGHTALYWYRQSLGQGPEFLIYFQGTGAADDSGLPNDRFFAVRPEGSVSTLKIQRTERGDSAVYLCASSLQGTGEAFFGQGTRLTVV.

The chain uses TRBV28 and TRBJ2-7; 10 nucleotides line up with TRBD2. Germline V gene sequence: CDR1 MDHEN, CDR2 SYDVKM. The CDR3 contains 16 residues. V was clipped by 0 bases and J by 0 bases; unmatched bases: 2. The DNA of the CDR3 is TGTGCCAGCAGTTTATGGGCTAGCGGGAGCTCCTACGAGCAGTACTTC. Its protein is CASSLWASGSSYEQYF.

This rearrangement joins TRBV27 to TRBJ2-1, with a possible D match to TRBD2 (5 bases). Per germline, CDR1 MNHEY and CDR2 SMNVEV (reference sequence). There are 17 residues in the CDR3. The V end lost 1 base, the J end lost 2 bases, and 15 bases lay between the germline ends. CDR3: CASSLFSPGKTYNEQFF. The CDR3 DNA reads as TGTGCCAGCAGTTTATTTTCACCGGGAAAGACCTACAATGAGCAGTTCTTC.

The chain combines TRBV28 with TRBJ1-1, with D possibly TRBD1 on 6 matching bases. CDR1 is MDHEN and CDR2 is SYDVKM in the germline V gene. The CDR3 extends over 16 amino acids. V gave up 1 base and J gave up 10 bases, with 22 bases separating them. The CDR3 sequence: CASSLLRLVGGRIAFF. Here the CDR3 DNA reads TGTGCCAGCAGTTTATTAAGGCTAGTCGGGGGGCGGATAGCTTTCTTT.

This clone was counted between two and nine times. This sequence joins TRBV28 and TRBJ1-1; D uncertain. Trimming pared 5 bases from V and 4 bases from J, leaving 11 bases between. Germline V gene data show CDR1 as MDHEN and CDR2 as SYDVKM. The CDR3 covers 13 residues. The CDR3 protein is CASSPGGRTEAFF. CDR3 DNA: TGTGCCAGCAGTCCCGGCGGCCGCACTGAAGCTTTCTTT.

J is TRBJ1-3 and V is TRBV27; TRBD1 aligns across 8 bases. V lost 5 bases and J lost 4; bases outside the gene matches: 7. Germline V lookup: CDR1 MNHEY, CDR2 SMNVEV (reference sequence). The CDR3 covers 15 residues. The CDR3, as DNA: TGTGCCAGCAGTCCCAGGACAGGGTCAGGAAACACCATATATTTT. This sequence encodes CASSPRTGSGNTIYF.

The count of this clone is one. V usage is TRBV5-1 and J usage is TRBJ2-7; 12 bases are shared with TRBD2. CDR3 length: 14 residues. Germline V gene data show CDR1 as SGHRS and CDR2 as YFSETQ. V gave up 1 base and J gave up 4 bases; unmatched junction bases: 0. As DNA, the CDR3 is TGCGCCAGCAGCTTGACTAGCGGGAGGTACGAGCAGTACTTC. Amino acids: CASSLTSGRYEQYF.

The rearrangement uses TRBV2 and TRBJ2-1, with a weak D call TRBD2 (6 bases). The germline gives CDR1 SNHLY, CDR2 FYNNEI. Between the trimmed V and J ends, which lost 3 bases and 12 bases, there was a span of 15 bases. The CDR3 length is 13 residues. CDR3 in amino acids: CASSDGRARGQFF. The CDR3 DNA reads TGTGCCAGCAGTGACGGGCGGGCGCGGGGGCAGTTCTTC.

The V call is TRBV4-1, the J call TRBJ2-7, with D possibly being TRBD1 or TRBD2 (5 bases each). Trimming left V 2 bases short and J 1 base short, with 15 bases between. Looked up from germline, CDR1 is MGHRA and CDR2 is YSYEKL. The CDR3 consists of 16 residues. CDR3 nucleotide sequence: TGCGCCAGCAGCCAAACCGGGACCGGAGGATCCTACGAGCAGTACTTC. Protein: CASSQTGTGGSYEQYF.

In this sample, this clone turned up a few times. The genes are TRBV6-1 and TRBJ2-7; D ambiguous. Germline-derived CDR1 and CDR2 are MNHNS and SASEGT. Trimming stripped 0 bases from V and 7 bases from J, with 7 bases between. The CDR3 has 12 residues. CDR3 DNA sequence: TGTGCCAGCAGTGAAGCTATTTGGGAGCAGTACTTC. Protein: CASSEAIWEQYF.

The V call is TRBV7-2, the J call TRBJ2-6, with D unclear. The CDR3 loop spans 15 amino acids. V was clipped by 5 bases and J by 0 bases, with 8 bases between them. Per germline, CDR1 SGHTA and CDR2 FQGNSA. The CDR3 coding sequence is TGTGCCAGCAGCCCCGGCCGCTCTGGGGCCAACGTCCTGACTTTC. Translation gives CASSPGRSGANVLTF.

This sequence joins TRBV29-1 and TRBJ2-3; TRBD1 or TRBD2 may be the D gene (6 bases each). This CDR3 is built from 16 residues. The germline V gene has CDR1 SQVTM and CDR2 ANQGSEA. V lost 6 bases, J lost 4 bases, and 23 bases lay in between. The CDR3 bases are TGCAGCGTGGCTGTTAGGCGGATGGGGGGCCCAGATACGCAGTATTTT. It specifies CSVAVRRMGGPDTQYF.